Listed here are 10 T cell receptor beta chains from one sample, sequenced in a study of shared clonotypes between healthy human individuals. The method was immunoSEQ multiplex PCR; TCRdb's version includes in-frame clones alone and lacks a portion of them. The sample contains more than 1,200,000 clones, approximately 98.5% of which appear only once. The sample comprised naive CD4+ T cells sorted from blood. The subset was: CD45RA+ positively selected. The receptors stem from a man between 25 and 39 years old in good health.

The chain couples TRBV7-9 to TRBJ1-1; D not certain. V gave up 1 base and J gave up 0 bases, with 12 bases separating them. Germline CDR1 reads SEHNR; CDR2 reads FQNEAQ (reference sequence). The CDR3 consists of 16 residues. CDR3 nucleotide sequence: TGTGCCAGCAGCTTAGGGACCGGGGTTTTGAACACTGAAGCTTTCTTT. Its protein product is CASSLGTGVLNTEAFF.

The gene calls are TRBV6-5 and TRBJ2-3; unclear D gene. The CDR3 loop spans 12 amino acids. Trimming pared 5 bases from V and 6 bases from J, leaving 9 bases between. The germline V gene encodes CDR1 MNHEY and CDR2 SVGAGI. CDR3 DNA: TGTGCCAGCAGTCCAGATTCGGATACGCAGTATTTT. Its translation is CASSPDSDTQYF.

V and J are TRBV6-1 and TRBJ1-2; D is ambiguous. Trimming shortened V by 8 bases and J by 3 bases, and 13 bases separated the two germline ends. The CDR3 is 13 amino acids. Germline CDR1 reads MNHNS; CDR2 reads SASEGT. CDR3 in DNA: TGTGCCAGCCGCTCGGACGGGCACTATGGCTACACCTTC. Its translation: CASRSDGHYGYTF.

The CDR3 region has the DNA TGTGCCAGTAGCCAGACTAGACGCAATGAGCAGTTCTTC. This sequence encodes CASSQTRRNEQFF. The rearrangement joins TRBV19 to TRBJ2-1, with a possible D match to TRBD2 (6 bases). This CDR3 is built from 13 residues. With 6 bases removed from V and 6 bases from J, the gap between germline ends came to 12 bases. The germline V gene encodes CDR1 LNHDA and CDR2 SQIVND (reference sequence).

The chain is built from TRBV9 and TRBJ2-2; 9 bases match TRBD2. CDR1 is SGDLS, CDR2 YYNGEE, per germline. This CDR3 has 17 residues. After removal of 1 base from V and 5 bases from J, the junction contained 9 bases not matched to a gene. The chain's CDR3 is CASSVLEREVRTGELFF. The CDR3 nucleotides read TGTGCCAGCAGCGTACTGGAGCGGGAGGTTCGGACCGGGGAGCTGTTTTTT. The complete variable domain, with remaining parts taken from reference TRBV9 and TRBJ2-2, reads DSGVTQTPKHLITATGQRVTLRCSPRSGDLSVYWYQQSLDQGLQFLIQYYNGEERAKGNILERFSAQQFPDLHSELNLSSLELGDSALYFCASSVLEREVRTGELFFGEGSRLTVL.

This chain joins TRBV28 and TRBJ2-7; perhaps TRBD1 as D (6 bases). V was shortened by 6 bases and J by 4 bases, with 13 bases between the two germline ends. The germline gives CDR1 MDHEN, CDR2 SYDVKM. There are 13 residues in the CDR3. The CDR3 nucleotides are TGTGCCAGCAGACCAGGGGTAATTTACGAGCAGTACTTC. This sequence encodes CASRPGVIYEQYF.

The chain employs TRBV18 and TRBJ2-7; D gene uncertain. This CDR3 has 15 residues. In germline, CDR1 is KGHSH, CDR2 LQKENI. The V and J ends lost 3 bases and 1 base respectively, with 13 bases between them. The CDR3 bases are TGTGCCAGCTCACCGTCCTCCCCACGATCCTACGAGCAGTACTTC. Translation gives CASSPSSPRSYEQYF. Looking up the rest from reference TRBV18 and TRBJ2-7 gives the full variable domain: NAGVMQNPRHLVRRRGQEARLRCSPMKGHSHVYWYRQLPEEGLKFMVYLQKENIIDESGMPKERFSAEFPKEGPSILRIQQVVRGDSAAYFCASSPSSPRSYEQYFGPGTRLTVT.

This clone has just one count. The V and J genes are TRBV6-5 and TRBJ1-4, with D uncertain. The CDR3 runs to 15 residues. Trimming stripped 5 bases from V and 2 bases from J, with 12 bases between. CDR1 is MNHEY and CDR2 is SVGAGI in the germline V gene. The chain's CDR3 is CASSTLNPTNEKLFF. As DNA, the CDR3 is TGTGCCAGCAGTACGCTGAATCCTACTAATGAAAAACTGTTTTTT.

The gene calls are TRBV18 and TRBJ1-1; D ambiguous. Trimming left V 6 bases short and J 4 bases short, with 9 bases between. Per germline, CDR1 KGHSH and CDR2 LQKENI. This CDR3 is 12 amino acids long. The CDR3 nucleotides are TGTGCCAGCTCGGCCGTGGGCACTGAAGCTTTCTTT. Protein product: CASSAVGTEAFF.

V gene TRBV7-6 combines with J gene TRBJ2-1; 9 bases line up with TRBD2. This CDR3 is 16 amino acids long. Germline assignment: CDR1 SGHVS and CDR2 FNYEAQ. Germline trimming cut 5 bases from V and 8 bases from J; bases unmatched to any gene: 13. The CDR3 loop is CASSRHSGSRDYEQFF. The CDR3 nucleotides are TGTGCCAGCAGCAGACATAGCGGGAGTAGGGACTATGAGCAGTTCTTC.